This T cell receptor beta chain came from a study of T cells in Graves' hyperthyroidism and ophthalmopathy (dated by TCRdb to about 2019). General notes on the study: Peripheral blood was sampled at the time of initial diagnosis, prior to any treatment. TCR V-J signatures able to tell the groups apart were searched for in a discovery cohort of some 97 patients, of whom fewer than 45 had Graves' ophthalmopathy and roughly 58 had stable Graves' hyperthyroidism. Prospective prediction of ophthalmopathy was tested in an independent validation cohort of some 19 hyperthyroidism patients and some 17 patients who later progressed to ophthalmopathy. The 100 or so discovery patients were divided at random into training and test sets in a 7:3 ratio. Thyroid tissue and blood T-cell repertoires from over 5 Graves' hyperthyroidism patients were also compared in the study. Once sampling was done, hyperthyroidism patients were given methimazole at a starting dose of 30 mg daily, whereas ophthalmopathy patients were given high-dose intravenous methylprednisolone. The paper reports TCR Vbeta CDR3 sequencing of 140 or so peripheral blood samples: approximately 41 ophthalmopathy, 75 to 80 hyperthyroidism and roughly 17 progressor patients. Study-wide conclusions, independent of this receptor: During validation, the model predicted progression to ophthalmopathy a median of approximately six months ahead of onset, with roughly 65% sensitivity and 72.22% specificity. A 13 V-J signature model separated ophthalmopathy from stable hyperthyroidism, with over 85% sensitivity and about 81% specificity in cross-validation and 80%/75% in testing. Most expanded thyroid clonotypes (frequency above 0.001) were also detected in blood, suggesting blood repertoires may reflect thyroid immune responses. Sample size was not statistically predetermined, and blinding of investigators to group allocation was not performed.

Graves' hyperthyroidism was defined as stable when no progression to ophthalmopathy occurred over 18 months of follow-up. Hyperthyroidism patients were newly diagnosed, had a disease duration of under 2 months, and were aged 18 to 65 years. Any patient with an uncontrolled infection, another autoimmune disease, pregnancy or lactation was excluded. Diagnoses relied on clinical symptoms, serum thyroxine and TRAb, thyroid ultrasound and orbital computed tomography. Ficoll-Paque density gradient centrifugation was used to isolate PBMCs from around 9.1 ml of fresh peripheral blood. Total RNA was extracted using Trizol reagent, and RNA quality was assessed on an Agilent 2100 Bioanalyzer. The TCR beta CDR3 regions were amplified from RNA transcripts. The TCR CDR3 was subjected to a first round of RT-PCR using the HTBI primer set and the Qiagen OneStep RT-PCR kit. Libraries were constructed in a second round of multiplex PCR, after which size selection and purification were performed. Sequencing of the libraries was done on an Illumina HiSeq2000 using paired-end 100 bp reads. Processing in the source paper ran as follows. SOAPnuke was used to process the raw data, with reads discarded if the reads contained adapters or uncalled bases, had a mean Phred below 15, or lacked an exact constant-primer or identifier match. High-quality paired reads were merged using COPE v1.2.5, and each unique nucleotide sequence was defined as a clonotype. MiTCR v1.1 was used to align clonotypes to the IMGT TRBV, TRBD and TRBJ reference segments. The analysis included only V-J combinations with a frequency above 0.0001, which together covered 99.2% of the repertoires. A TCS score was defined as the ratio between F50 (clonal expansion) and ExV (chaos), using BLOSUM62-based TCRdist between CDR3 peptides within each V-J. Welch's t-statistics and random forest reduced around 520 V-J features to roughly 13, which were used in a naive Bayes classifier (R e1071). Starting from the raw public reads, TCRdb applied fastp trimming at Q25, assembled clones with MiXCR and retained in-frame beta chains. When rows share a CDR3 protein, they turn into one entry using the most common DNA and genes. The V and J calls come from TCRdb's annotation, not from the publication. The sample has 400,000 to 600,000 distinct CDR3 sequences on record, less than 25% of them singletons. The leading ten clones occupy around 27% of the sample.

The CDR1 and CDR2 encoded by the germline V gene are SGHTA and FQGNSA. The cysteine opens and the phenylalanine closes a CDR3 of 15 amino acids. Only the CDR3 DNA stays, 45 bases, in frame from base 1. At the junction V is shortened by 5 bases and J by 5 bases, with 18 bases in between. In regard to this clonotype: Its antigen is currently not known. Base qualities are not at hand, and no much larger clone is one base apart.

The receptor comes from a man between 18 and 35 years old with Graves' hyperthyroidism. Sequencing was done on a sample of blood. The rearranged segments are TRBV7-2 and TRBJ2-5, with a tentative D call of TRBD1 or TRBD2, each matching 5 bases. CDR3 protein: CASSPIPGPKETQYF. The DNA sequence reads TGTGCCAGCAGCCCTATACCGGGGCCCAAGGAGACCCAGTACTTC.